This paragraph covers one TCR beta chain sequence. These data belong to a study of CD8+CD57+ T cells in acquired aplastic anemia. The study profiled TCR beta VDJ and CDR3 using genomic DNA as template. TCRdb independently ran MiXCR on the reads; one entry per CDR3 protein. Of around 130,000 distinct CDR3 sequences detected, 40% to 60% appear once; the ten largest clones hold roughly 2.5%. The CDR3 sequence is 13 residues long. CDR1 is LNHDA, CDR2 SQIVND, per germline (reference sequence). V lost 4 bases and J lost 7, with 11 bases in between. This sequence was found in a human donor in good health, serving as a control. The rearrangement joins TRBV19 to TRBJ1-5, with D tentatively TRBD1 (5 bases). The source material was sorted CD4+, CD8+, or CD8+CD57+ T cells (not recorded which) from PBMCs. The CDR3 region has the DNA TGTGCCAGTAGTACACAGGTAACCCAGCCCCAGCATTTT. Its protein product is CASSTQVTQPQHF.